These T cell receptor beta chains were read from a single sample in a study of blood T cell repertoires in COVID-19. Sequencing was performed with immunoSEQ multiplex PCR; in TCRdb, only in-frame clones are kept and a portion is missing. The table has around 180,000 clones, approximately 85% seen once; the top ten hold about 6.9%. The sequencing sample was made of peripheral blood. These receptors were obtained from a man older than 75 with COVID-19, enrolled during active disease. CDR3s include the opening cysteine and the closing phenylalanine or tryptophan. D genes are given only for firm matches. Some rows have no size entry. The others give once, few or many, or a class for an expanded clone.

clone size: .
D gene: .
J gene: TRBJ2-3
V gene: TRBV5-1
CDR3 protein: CASSLEATDSRYF
CDR3 DNA: TGCGCCAGCAGCTTGGAGGCCACAGACAGTCGGTATTTT

clone size: .
D gene: .
J gene: TRBJ2-2
V gene: TRBV5-1
CDR3 protein: CASRQGGANTGELFF
CDR3 DNA: TGCGCCAGCCGGCAGGGTGGCGCGAACACCGGGGAGCTGTTTTTT

clone size: .
D gene: TRBD1
J gene: TRBJ1-5
V gene: TRBV19
CDR3 protein: CASSIADRGRNQPQHF
CDR3 DNA: TGTGCCAGTAGTATCGCAGACAGGGGGCGAAATCAGCCCCAGCATTTT

clone size: .
D gene: .
J gene: TRBJ1-3
V gene: TRBV4-2
CDR3 protein: CASSPWAGNTIYF
CDR3 DNA: TGTGCCAGCAGCCCCTGGGCGGGAAACACCATATATTTT

clone size: .
D gene: .
J gene: TRBJ2-3
V gene: TRBV12-5
CDR3 protein: CASGMGLLGTQYF
CDR3 DNA: TGTGCTAGTGGCATGGGACTTTTGGGTACGCAGTATTTT

clone size: .
D gene: TRBD1
J gene: TRBJ1-4
V gene: TRBV9
CDR3 protein: CASSASHRGRNEKLFF
CDR3 DNA: TGTGCCAGCAGCGCCTCCCACAGGGGGAGGAATGAAAAACTGTTTTTT

clone size: .
D gene: TRBD1
J gene: TRBJ2-7
V gene: TRBV13
CDR3 protein: CASSPRGQGAREQYF
CDR3 DNA: TGTGCCAGCAGCCCCCGGGGACAGGGGGCGCGGGAGCAGTACTTC

clone size: .
D gene: TRBD2
J gene: TRBJ2-2
V gene: TRBV5-1
CDR3 protein: CASSFQTSGVIRGELFF
CDR3 DNA: TGCGCCAGCAGCTTCCAGACTAGCGGGGTCATTCGCGGGGAGCTGTTTTTT

clone size: .
D gene: .
J gene: TRBJ1-3
V gene: TRBV7-2
CDR3 protein: CASSLARGNTIYF
CDR3 DNA: TGTGCCAGCAGCTTAGCGAGAGGAAACACCATATATTTT

clone size: once
D gene: TRBD1
J gene: TRBJ1-1
V gene: TRBV7-2
CDR3 protein: CASSLEGAPLKAFF
CDR3 DNA: TGTGCCAGCAGCTTAGAGGGGGCGCCTCTGAAGGCTTTCTTT

clone size: .
D gene: .
J gene: TRBJ1-1
V gene: TRBV5-1
CDR3 protein: CASSLAFSTTGDEAFF
CDR3 DNA: TGCGCCAGCAGCTTGGCCTTTTCGACGACAGGAGATGAAGCTTTCTTT

clone size: .
D gene: .
J gene: TRBJ1-1
V gene: TRBV7-3
CDR3 protein: CASSLAPGTEAFF
CDR3 DNA: TGTGCCAGCAGCTTAGCCCCAGGGACTGAAGCTTTCTTT

clone size: .
D gene: .
J gene: TRBJ1-5
V gene: TRBV7-2
CDR3 protein: CASSLASQPQHF
CDR3 DNA: TGTGCCAGCAGCTTAGCGTCCCAACCCCAGCATTTT

clone size: .
D gene: TRBD1
J gene: TRBJ2-2
V gene: TRBV5-1
CDR3 protein: CASSLGTGGTGELFF
CDR3 DNA: TGCGCCAGCAGCTTAGGGACAGGGGGCACCGGGGAGCTGTTTTTT

clone size: .
D gene: .
J gene: TRBJ1-1
V gene: TRBV18
CDR3 protein: CASSLLTGAMNTEAFF
CDR3 DNA: TGTGCCAGCTCACTCTTGACAGGAGCTATGAACACTGAAGCTTTCTTT

clone size: .
D gene: .
J gene: TRBJ1-2
V gene: TRBV5-4
CDR3 protein: CASSLASGNGYTF
CDR3 DNA: TGTGCCAGCAGCTTGGCCAGCGGGAATGGCTACACCTTC

clone size: .
D gene: .
J gene: TRBJ1-4
V gene: TRBV5-1
CDR3 protein: CASSFRGPNEKLFF
CDR3 DNA: TGCGCCAGCAGCTTCAGGGGACCTAATGAAAAACTGTTTTTT

clone size: .
D gene: TRBD1
J gene: TRBJ1-5
V gene: TRBV23-1
CDR3 protein: CASSQPGGLLHFSNQPQHF
CDR3 DNA: TGCGCCAGCAGTCAGCCAGGGGGCCTTTTACACTTTAGCAATCAGCCCCAGCATTTT

clone size: .
D gene: TRBD1
J gene: TRBJ1-4
V gene: TRBV6-4
CDR3 protein: CASSNLYRGGGEKLFF
CDR3 DNA: TGTGCCAGCAGTAACCTTTACAGGGGCGGAGGTGAAAAACTGTTTTTT

clone size: once
D gene: TRBD1
J gene: TRBJ2-7
V gene: TRBV6-6
CDR3 protein: CASSQSSGQGSHEQYF
CDR3 DNA: TGTGCCAGCAGCCAATCCTCGGGACAGGGGTCCCACGAGCAGTACTTC

clone size: .
D gene: TRBD1
J gene: TRBJ1-4
V gene: TRBV9
CDR3 protein: CASSDDRGGEKLFF
CDR3 DNA: TGTGCCAGCAGCGATGACAGGGGGGGTGAAAAACTGTTTTTT

clone size: .
D gene: TRBD1
J gene: TRBJ2-2
V gene: TRBV19
CDR3 protein: CASRKNGQGSGELFF
CDR3 DNA: TGTGCCAGTAGGAAAAACGGACAGGGGAGCGGGGAGCTGTTTTTT

clone size: .
D gene: TRBD1
J gene: TRBJ1-2
V gene: TRBV6-2/TRBV6-3
CDR3 protein: CASSYPTGVYGYTF
CDR3 DNA: TGTGCCAGCAGTTACCCGACAGGGGTCTATGGCTACACCTTC

clone size: .
D gene: TRBD1
J gene: TRBJ2-1
V gene: TRBV7-2
CDR3 protein: CASSLRDRGNEQFF
CDR3 DNA: TGTGCCAGCAGCTTACGGGACAGGGGGAATGAGCAGTTCTTC

clone size: .
D gene: .
J gene: TRBJ1-3
V gene: TRBV6-5
CDR3 protein: CASSYSHGNTIYF
CDR3 DNA: TGTGCCAGCAGTTACTCCCATGGAAACACCATATATTTT

clone size: few
D gene: .
J gene: TRBJ1-6
V gene: TRBV4-2
CDR3 protein: CASSPPSNSPLHF
CDR3 DNA: TGTGCCAGCAGCCCCCCCTCCAATTCACCCCTCCACTTT

clone size: .
D gene: .
J gene: TRBJ1-1
V gene: TRBV19
CDR3 protein: CASSIPTVYDTEAFF
CDR3 DNA: TGTGCCAGTAGTATCCCCACAGTATATGACACTGAAGCTTTCTTT

clone size: once
D gene: .
J gene: TRBJ1-2
V gene: TRBV3-1/TRBV3-2
CDR3 protein: CASSQDAGYGYTF
CDR3 DNA: TGTGCCAGCAGCCAAGATGCGGGCTATGGCTACACCTTC

clone size: .
D gene: .
J gene: TRBJ1-1
V gene: TRBV2
CDR3 protein: CASSLRGANTEAFF
CDR3 DNA: TGTGCCAGCAGCCTCCGGGGAGCGAACACTGAAGCTTTCTTT

clone size: .
D gene: TRBD1
J gene: TRBJ2-7
V gene: TRBV5-6
CDR3 protein: CASSLVGTGVTSYEQYF
CDR3 DNA: TGTGCCAGCAGCTTGGTCGGGACAGGGGTGACCTCCTACGAGCAGTACTTC

clone size: .
D gene: .
J gene: TRBJ1-5
V gene: TRBV15
CDR3 protein: CATSRGHTTLGQPQHF
CDR3 DNA: TGTGCCACCAGCAGAGGACACACCACCCTGGGTCAGCCCCAGCATTTT

clone size: .
D gene: TRBD1
J gene: TRBJ1-2
V gene: TRBV6-5
CDR3 protein: CASSRQGIYGYTF
CDR3 DNA: TGTGCCAGCAGTCGACAGGGAATCTATGGCTACACCTTC

clone size: few
D gene: TRBD1
J gene: TRBJ1-2
V gene: TRBV7-2
CDR3 protein: CASSRGTGRGYTF
CDR3 DNA: TGTGCCAGCAGCCGGGGGACAGGGAGGGGCTACACCTTC

clone size: .
D gene: TRBD1
J gene: TRBJ2-2
V gene: TRBV19
CDR3 protein: CASTPGQGVGGELFF
CDR3 DNA: TGTGCCAGTACTCCGGGACAGGGGGTTGGCGGGGAGCTGTTTTTT

clone size: .
D gene: .
J gene: TRBJ2-3
V gene: TRBV11-2
CDR3 protein: CASSSLGGPLDTQYF
CDR3 DNA: TGTGCCAGCAGCTCATTGGGGGGGCCGTTAGATACGCAGTATTTT

clone size: .
D gene: .
J gene: TRBJ2-5
V gene: TRBV28
CDR3 protein: CASSSGGAGEETQYF
CDR3 DNA: TGTGCCAGCAGTTCAGGGGGCGCGGGAGAGGAGACCCAGTACTTC

clone size: few
D gene: .
J gene: TRBJ1-5
V gene: TRBV7-3
CDR3 protein: CASSLTLEGPQHF
CDR3 DNA: TGTGCCAGCAGCTTAACTCTGGAGGGGCCCCAGCATTTT

clone size: .
D gene: TRBD1
J gene: TRBJ1-3
V gene: TRBV4-1
CDR3 protein: CASSQPRDRRGNTIYF
CDR3 DNA: TGCGCCAGCAGCCAACCGAGGGACAGGCGAGGAAACACCATATATTTT

clone size: once
D gene: .
J gene: TRBJ1-3
V gene: TRBV10-3
CDR3 protein: CASGTYARDTIYF
CDR3 DNA: TGTGCCAGCGGGACTTACGCCCGGGACACCATATATTTT

clone size: .
D gene: TRBD1
J gene: TRBJ1-5
V gene: TRBV7-3
CDR3 protein: CASSLSGQGGQPQHF
CDR3 DNA: TGTGCCAGCAGCTTAAGTGGACAGGGCGGTCAGCCCCAGCATTTT

clone size: .
D gene: TRBD1
J gene: TRBJ1-4
V gene: TRBV18
CDR3 protein: CASSPGTGDEKLFF
CDR3 DNA: TGTGCCAGCTCACCCGGGACAGGGGATGAAAAACTGTTTTTT

clone size: .
D gene: .
J gene: TRBJ1-2
V gene: TRBV2
CDR3 protein: CASPVGLNYGYTF
CDR3 DNA: TGTGCCAGCCCGGTGGGCCTGAACTATGGCTACACCTTC

clone size: .
D gene: .
J gene: TRBJ2-7
V gene: TRBV3-1/TRBV3-2
CDR3 protein: CASSHASYEQYF
CDR3 DNA: TGTGCCAGCAGCCACGCCAGCTACGAGCAGTACTTC

clone size: .
D gene: TRBD1
J gene: TRBJ1-2
V gene: TRBV27
CDR3 protein: CASSFGQGAYGYTF
CDR3 DNA: TGTGCCAGCAGTTTTGGGCAGGGGGCCTATGGCTACACCTTC

clone size: .
D gene: TRBD1
J gene: TRBJ1-1
V gene: TRBV6-5
CDR3 protein: CASSPFTGGKAEAFF
CDR3 DNA: TGTGCCAGCAGTCCGTTCACAGGGGGCAAAGCTGAAGCTTTCTTT

clone size: .
D gene: .
J gene: TRBJ1-1
V gene: TRBV10-3
CDR3 protein: CAIQGDTEAFF
CDR3 DNA: TGTGCCATCCAAGGAGACACTGAAGCTTTCTTT

clone size: .
D gene: TRBD2
J gene: TRBJ2-1
V gene: TRBV7-8
CDR3 protein: CGSSSGRGNEQFF
CDR3 DNA: TGTGGGAGCAGCTCGGGGAGGGGTAATGAGCAGTTCTTC

clone size: .
D gene: .
J gene: TRBJ2-6
V gene: TRBV11-2
CDR3 protein: CASSLVPGGTSGANVLTF
CDR3 DNA: TGTGCCAGCAGCTTAGTCCCCGGAGGGACTTCTGGGGCCAACGTCCTGACTTTC

clone size: .
D gene: .
J gene: TRBJ2-5
V gene: TRBV4-2
CDR3 protein: CASSQLLGGVETQYF
CDR3 DNA: TGTGCCAGCAGCCAACTCCTAGGGGGGGTAGAGACCCAGTACTTC